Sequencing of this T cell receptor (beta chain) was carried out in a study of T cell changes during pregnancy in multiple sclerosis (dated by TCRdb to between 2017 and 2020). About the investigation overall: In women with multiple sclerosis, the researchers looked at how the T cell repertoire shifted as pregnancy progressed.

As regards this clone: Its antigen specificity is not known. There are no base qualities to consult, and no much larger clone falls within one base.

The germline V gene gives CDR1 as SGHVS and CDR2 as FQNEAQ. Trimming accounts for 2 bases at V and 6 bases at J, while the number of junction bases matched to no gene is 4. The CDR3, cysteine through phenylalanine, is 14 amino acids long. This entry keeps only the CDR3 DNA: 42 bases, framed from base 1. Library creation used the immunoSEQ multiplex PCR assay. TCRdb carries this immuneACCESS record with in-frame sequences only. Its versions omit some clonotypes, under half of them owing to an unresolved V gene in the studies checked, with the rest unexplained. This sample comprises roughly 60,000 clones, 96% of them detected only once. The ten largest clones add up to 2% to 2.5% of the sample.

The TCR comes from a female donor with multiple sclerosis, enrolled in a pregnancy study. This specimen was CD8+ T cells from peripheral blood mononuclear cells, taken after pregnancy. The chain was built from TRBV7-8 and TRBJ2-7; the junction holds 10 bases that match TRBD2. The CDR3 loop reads CASSLKREGREQYF. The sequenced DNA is TGTGCCAGCAGCTTAAAGCGGGAGGGCCGCGAGCAGTACTTC.